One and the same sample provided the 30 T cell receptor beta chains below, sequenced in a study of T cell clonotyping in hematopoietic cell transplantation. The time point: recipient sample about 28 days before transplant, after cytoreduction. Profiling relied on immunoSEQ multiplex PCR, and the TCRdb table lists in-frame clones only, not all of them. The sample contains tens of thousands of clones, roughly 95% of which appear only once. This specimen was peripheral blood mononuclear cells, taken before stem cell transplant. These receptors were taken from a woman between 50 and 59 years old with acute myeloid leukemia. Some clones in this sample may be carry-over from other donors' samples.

The chain's CDR3 is CSVEIADPPYEQYF. The CDR3 bases are TGCAGCGTTGAGATAGCGGACCCTCCCTACGAGCAGTACTTC. This chain links TRBV29-1 with TRBJ2-7; a possible D gene is TRBD2 (6 bases). This CDR3 has 14 residues. Germline CDR1 and CDR2: SQVTM and ANQGSEA. V was shortened by 3 bases and J by 2 bases, with 14 bases between the two germline ends.

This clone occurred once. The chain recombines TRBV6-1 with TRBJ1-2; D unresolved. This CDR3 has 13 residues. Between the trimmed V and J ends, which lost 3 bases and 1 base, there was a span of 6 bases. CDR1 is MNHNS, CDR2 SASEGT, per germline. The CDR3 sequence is CASSESLNYGYTF. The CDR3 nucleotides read TGTGCCAGCAGTGAGAGTCTTAACTATGGCTACACCTTC.

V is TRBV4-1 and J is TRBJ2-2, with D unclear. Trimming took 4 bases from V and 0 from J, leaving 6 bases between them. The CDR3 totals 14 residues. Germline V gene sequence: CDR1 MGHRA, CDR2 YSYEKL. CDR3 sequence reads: CASSLVTNTGELFF. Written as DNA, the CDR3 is TGCGCCAGCAGCCTGGTCACGAACACCGGGGAGCTGTTTTTT.

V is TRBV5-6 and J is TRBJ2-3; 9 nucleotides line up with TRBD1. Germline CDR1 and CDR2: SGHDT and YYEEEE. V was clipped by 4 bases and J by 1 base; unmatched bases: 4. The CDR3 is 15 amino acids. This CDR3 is CASSRGTGRTDTQYF. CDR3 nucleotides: TGTGCCAGCAGCAGGGGGACAGGGCGCACAGATACGCAGTATTTT.

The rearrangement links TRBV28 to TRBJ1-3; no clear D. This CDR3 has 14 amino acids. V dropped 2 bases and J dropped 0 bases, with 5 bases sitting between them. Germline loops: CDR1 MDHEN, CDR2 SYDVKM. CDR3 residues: CASSLLPSGNTIYF. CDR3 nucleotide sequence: TGTGCCAGCAGTTTACTCCCCTCTGGAAACACCATATATTTT.

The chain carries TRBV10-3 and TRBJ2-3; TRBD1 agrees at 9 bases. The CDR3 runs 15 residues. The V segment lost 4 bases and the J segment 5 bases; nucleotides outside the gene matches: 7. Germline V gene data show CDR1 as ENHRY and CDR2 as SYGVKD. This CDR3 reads CAISGFDRGLDTQYF. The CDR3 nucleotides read TGTGCCATCAGTGGATTTGACAGGGGGTTAGATACGCAGTATTTT.

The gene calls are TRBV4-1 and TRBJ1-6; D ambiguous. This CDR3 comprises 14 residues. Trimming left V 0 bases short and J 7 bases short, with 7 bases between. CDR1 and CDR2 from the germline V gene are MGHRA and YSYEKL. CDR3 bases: TGCGCCAGCAGCCAAGATTCCCAAAATTCACCCCTCCACTTT. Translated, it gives CASSQDSQNSPLHF.

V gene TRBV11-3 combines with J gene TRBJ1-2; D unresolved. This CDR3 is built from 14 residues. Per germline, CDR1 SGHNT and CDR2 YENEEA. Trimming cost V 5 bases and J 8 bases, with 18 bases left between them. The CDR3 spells CASSLAPWSSGYTF. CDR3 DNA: TGTGCCAGCAGCCTTGCTCCGTGGTCTAGCGGCTACACCTTC.

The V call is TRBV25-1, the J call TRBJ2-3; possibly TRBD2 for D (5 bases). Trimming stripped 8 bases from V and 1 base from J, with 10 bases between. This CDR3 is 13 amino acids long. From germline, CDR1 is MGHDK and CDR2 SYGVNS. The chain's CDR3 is CASCVGGTDTQYF. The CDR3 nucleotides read TGTGCCAGCTGTGTGGGAGGCACAGATACGCAGTATTTT.

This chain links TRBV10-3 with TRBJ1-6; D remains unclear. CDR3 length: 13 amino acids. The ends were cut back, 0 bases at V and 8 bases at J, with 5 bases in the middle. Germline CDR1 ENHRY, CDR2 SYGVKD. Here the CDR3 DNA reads TGTGCCATCAGTGAGTCTTGGGATTCACCCCTCCACTTT. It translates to CAISESWDSPLHF.

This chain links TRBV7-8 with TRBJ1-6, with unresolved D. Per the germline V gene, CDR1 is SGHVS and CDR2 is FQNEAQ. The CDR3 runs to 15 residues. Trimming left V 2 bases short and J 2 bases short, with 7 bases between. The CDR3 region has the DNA TGTGCCAGCAGCTTACCCGGGACCTATAATTCACCCCTCCACTTT. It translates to CASSLPGTYNSPLHF.

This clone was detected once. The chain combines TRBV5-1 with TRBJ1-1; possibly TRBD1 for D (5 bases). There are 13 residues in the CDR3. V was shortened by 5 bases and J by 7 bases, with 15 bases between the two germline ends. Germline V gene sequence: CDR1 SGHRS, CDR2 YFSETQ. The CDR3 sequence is CASRIGRDGEAFF. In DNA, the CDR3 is TGCGCCAGCAGAATTGGAAGGGACGGTGAAGCTTTCTTT.

Here the CDR3 DNA reads TGTGCCTGGAGTCTACAGGGAAGGTCGGGTGGCTACACCTTC. This gives the protein CAWSLQGRSGGYTF. The chain combines TRBV30 with TRBJ1-2; D possibly corresponds to TRBD1 (6 bases). The V end was cut by 2 bases, the J end by 7 bases, with 17 bases between. This CDR3 is built from 14 residues. In germline, CDR1 is GTSNPN, CDR2 SVGIG (reference sequence).

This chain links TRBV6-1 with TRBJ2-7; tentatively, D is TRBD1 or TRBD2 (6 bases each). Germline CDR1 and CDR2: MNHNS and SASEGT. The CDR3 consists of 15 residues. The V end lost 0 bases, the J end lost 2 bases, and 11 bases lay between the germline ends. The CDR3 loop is CASSEAGGPTYEQYF. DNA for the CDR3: TGTGCCAGCAGTGAAGCGGGGGGCCCGACCTACGAGCAGTACTTC.

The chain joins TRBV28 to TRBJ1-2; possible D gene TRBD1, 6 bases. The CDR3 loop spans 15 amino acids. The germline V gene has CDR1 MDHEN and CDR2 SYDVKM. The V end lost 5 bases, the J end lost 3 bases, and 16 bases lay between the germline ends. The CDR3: CASSPHQTGDYGYTF. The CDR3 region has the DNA TGTGCCAGCAGTCCACACCAGACAGGCGACTATGGCTACACCTTC.

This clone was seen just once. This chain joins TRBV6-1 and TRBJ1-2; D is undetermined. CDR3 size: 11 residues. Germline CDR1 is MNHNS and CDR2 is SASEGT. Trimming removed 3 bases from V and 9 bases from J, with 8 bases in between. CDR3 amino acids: CASSDRDRYTF. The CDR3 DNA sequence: TGTGCCAGCAGTGACCGGGATCGCTACACCTTC.

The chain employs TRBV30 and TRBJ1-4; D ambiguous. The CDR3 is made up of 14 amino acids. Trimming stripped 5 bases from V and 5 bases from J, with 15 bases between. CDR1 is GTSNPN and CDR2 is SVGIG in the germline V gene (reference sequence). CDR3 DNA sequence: TGTGCCTGGCAAAGGAAACAGCCCAATGAAAAACTGTTTTTT. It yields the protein CAWQRKQPNEKLFF. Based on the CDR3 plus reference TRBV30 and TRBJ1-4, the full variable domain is SQTIHQWPATLVQPVGSPLSLECTVEGTSNPNLYWYRQAAGRGLQLLFYSVGIGQISSEVPQNLSASRPQDRQFILSSKKLLLSDSGFYLCAWQRKQPNEKLFFGSGTQLSVL.

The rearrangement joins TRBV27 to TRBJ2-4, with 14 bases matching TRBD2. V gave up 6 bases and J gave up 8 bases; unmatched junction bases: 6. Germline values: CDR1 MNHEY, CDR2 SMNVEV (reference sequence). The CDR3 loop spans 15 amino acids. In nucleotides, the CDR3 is TGTGCCAGCAGAGGGACTAGCGGGAGTCGTGACATTCAGTACTTC. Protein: CASRGTSGSRDIQYF.

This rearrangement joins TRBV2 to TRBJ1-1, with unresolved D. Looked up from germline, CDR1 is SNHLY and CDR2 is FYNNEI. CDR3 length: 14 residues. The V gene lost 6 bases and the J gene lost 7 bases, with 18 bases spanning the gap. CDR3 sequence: CASRVYEQAFEAFF. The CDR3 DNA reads TGTGCCAGCAGGGTTTATGAGCAGGCCTTTGAAGCTTTCTTT. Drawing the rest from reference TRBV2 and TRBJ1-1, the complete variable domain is EPEVTQTPSHQVTQMGQEVILRCVPISNHLYFYWYRQILGQKVEFLVSFYNNEISEKSEIFDDQFSVERPDGSNFTLKIRSTKLEDSAMYFCASRVYEQAFEAFFGQGTRLTVV.

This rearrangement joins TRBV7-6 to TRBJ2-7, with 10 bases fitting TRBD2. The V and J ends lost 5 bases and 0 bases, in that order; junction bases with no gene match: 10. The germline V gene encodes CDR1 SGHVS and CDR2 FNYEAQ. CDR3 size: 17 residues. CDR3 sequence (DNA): TGTGCCAGCAGCCAATACCTAGCGGGAGTCGTCTCCTACGAGCAGTACTTC. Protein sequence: CASSQYLAGVVSYEQYF.

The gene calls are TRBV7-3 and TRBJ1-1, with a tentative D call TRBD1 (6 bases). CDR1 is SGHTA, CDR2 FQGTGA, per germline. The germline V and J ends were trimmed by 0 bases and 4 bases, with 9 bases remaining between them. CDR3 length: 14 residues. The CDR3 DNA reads TGTGCCAGCAGCTTAACCCAGGGGCCCACTGAAGCTTTCTTT. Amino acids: CASSLTQGPTEAFF.

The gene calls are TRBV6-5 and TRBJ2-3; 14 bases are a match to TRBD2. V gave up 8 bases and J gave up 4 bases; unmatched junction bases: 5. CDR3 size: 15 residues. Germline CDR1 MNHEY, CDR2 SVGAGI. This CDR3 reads CASRLAGGSADTQYF. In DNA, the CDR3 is TGTGCCAGCCGACTAGCGGGAGGGTCCGCAGATACGCAGTATTTT.

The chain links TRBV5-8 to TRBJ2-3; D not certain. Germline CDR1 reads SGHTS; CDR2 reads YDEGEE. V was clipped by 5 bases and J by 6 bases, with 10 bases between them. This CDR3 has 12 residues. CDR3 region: CASRLIRDTQYF. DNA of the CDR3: TGTGCCAGCAGGCTTATCAGGGATACGCAGTATTTT.

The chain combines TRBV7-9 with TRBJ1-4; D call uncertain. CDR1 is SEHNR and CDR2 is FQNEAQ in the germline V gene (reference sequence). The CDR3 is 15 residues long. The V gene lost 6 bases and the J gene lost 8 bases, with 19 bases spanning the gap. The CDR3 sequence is CASRPSTRPFEKLFF. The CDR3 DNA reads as TGTGCCAGCAGACCGTCCACACGACCCTTCGAAAAACTGTTTTTT.

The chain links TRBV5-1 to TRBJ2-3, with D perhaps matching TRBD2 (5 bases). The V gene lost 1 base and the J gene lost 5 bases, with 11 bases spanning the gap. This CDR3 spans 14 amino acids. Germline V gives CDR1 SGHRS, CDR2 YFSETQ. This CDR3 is CASSLPGWGDTQYF. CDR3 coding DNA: TGCGCCAGCAGCTTGCCGGGGTGGGGAGATACGCAGTATTTT. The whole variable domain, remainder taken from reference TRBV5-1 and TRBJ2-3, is KAGVTQTPRYLIKTRGQQVTLSCSPISGHRSVSWYQQTPGQGLQFLFEYFSETQRNKGNFPGRFSGRQFSNSRSEMNVSTLELGDSALYLCASSLPGWGDTQYFGPGTRLTVL.

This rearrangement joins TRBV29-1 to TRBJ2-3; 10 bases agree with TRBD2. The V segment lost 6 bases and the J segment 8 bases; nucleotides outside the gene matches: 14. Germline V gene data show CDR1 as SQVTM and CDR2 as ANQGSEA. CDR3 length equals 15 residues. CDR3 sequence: CSVTGLAPSSGTQYF. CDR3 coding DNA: TGCAGCGTCACGGGACTAGCGCCTAGCTCTGGTACGCAGTATTTT.

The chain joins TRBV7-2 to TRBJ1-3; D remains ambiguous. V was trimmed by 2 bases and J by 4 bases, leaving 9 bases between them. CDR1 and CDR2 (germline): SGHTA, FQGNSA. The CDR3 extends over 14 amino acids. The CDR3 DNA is TGTGCCAGCAGCTTACTTGCAAAGGGAAACACCATATATTTT. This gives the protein CASSLLAKGNTIYF.

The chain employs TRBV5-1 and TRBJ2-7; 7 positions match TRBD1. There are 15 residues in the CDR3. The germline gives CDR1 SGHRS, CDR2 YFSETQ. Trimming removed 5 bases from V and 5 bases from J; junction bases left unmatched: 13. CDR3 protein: CASSLRTGRAHEQYF. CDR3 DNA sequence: TGCGCCAGCAGTCTCAGGACAGGTAGGGCCCACGAGCAGTACTTC.

The CDR3 nucleotides are TGTGCCAGCAGCGGAGACAGGGGAGGCTCCGGGGAGCTGTTTTTT. It specifies CASSGDRGGSGELFF. This chain links TRBV11-3 with TRBJ2-2, with 8 nucleotides matching TRBD1. V lost 5 bases and J lost 6; bases outside the gene matches: 8. CDR3 size: 15 residues. Germline V CDR1 and CDR2: SGHNT, YENEEA.

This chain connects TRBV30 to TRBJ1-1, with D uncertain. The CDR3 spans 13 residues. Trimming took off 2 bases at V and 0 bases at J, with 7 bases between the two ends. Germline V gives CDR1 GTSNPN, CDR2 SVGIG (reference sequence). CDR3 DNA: TGTGCCTGGAGTCGAGGATTGAACACTGAAGCTTTCTTT. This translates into CAWSRGLNTEAFF.